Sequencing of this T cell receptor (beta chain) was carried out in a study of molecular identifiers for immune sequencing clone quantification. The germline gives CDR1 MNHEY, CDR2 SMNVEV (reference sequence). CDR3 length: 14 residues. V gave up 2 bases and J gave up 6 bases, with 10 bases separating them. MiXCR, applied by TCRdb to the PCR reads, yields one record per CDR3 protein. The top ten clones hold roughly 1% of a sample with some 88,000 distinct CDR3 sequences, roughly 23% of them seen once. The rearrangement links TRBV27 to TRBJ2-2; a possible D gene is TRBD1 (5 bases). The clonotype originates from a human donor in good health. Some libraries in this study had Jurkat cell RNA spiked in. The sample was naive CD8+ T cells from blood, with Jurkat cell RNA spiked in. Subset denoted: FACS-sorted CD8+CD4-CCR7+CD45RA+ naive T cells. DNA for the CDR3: TGTGCCAGCAGTTTAGCAGGGTACGCCGGGGAGCTGTTTTTT. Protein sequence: CASSLAGYAGELFF.